Included here is one T cell receptor (beta chain) sequence, with context. Relative to the germline gene, one junction end is altered; a read error may explain this. Germline values: CDR1 LNHDA, CDR2 SQIVND (reference sequence). The CDR3 covers 13 residues. These data belong to a study of blood T cell repertoires in COVID-19. Only in-frame clones appear in the TCRdb table, and some are missing; sequencing was by immunoSEQ multiplex PCR. The table shows roughly 360,000 clones, with around 87% occurring only once. The specimen was PBMCs or T cells enriched from blood (not recorded which). The chain couples TRBV19 to TRBJ1-2; perhaps TRBD1 as D (6 bases). The sequence was obtained from a woman aged 25 to 45 with acute COVID-19. The DNA for the CDR3 is TGTGCCAGTAGCATAGCGGGGGGGCGCCGCTACACCTTC. Amino acid sequence: CASSIAGGRRYTF. The variable domain in full, completed from reference TRBV19 and TRBJ1-2, reads DGGITQSPKYLFRKEGQNVTLSCEQNLNHDAMYWYRQDPGQGLRLIYYSQIVNDFQKGDIAEGYSVSREKKESFPLTVTSAQKNPTAFYLCASSIAGGRRYTFGSGTRLTVV.